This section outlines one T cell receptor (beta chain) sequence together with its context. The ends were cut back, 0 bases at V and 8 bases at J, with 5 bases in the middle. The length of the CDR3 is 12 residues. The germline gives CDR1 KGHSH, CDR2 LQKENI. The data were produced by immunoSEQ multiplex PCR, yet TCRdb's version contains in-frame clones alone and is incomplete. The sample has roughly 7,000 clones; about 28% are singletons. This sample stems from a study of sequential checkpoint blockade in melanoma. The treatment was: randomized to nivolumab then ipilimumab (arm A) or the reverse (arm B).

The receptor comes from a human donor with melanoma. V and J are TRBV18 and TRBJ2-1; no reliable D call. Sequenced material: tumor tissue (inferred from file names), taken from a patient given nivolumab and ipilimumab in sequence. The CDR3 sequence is CASSPPKDEQFF. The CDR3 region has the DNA TGTGCCAGCTCACCACCCAAGGATGAGCAGTTCTTC.